The rows below give T cell receptor beta chains drawn from one sample of a study of blood T cell repertoires in COVID-19. The assay was immunoSEQ multiplex PCR, and TCRdb's table has in-frame clones only and misses some. The sample records about 220,000 clones, 82% being singletons. Sequences were obtained from peripheral blood. The origin of the receptors is a woman in her seventies with acute or convalescent COVID-19. Each CDR3 is given with its conserved first and last residue. Fields, in order: V gene, clone size, J gene, D gene, CDR3 protein, CDR3 DNA. D genes are given only for firm matches. A row's size may be missing; if present it is once, few, many or a size class.

>TRBV11-2|NA|TRBJ1-2|NA
CASSLGGEGPYGYTF
TGTGCCAGCAGCTTAGGGGGGGAGGGGCCCTATGGCTACACCTTC
>TRBV18|NA|TRBJ1-1|NA
CASSPSRGSYTEAFF
TGTGCCAGCTCACCATCTAGGGGATCGTACACTGAAGCTTTCTTT
>TRBV27|NA|TRBJ1-2|TRBD1
CASRTGGRDYTF
TGTGCCAGCAGGACAGGGGGACGAGACTACACCTTC
>TRBV27|NA|TRBJ1-2|NA
CASSKDTTNYGYTF
TGTGCCAGCAGTAAAGACACGACTAACTATGGCTACACCTTC
>TRBV5-4|once|TRBJ2-1|NA
CASSLTAYNEQFF
TGTGCCAGCAGCTTAACAGCATACAATGAGCAGTTCTTC
>TRBV9|once|TRBJ1-3|NA
CASSVGEQGLAGNTIYF
TGTGCCAGCAGCGTAGGGGAGCAGGGGCTTGCTGGAAACACCATATATTTT
>TRBV4-1|NA|TRBJ1-4|TRBD1
CASRDLTGAGYEKLFF
TGCGCCAGCAGAGACTTGACAGGGGCGGGGTATGAAAAACTGTTTTTT
>TRBV11-2|NA|TRBJ1-6|NA
CASSLGQGNSPLHF
TGTGCCAGCAGCTTAGGGCAGGGTAATTCACCCCTCCACTTT
>TRBV6-5|NA|TRBJ1-2|NA
CASSYSRQPANYGYTF
TGTGCCAGCAGTTACTCGAGACAGCCAGCTAACTATGGCTACACCTTC
>TRBV2|NA|TRBJ2-3|TRBD1
CASRKGTGGKDTQYF
TGTGCCAGCAGAAAGGGGACAGGGGGCAAGGATACGCAGTATTTT
>TRBV9|NA|TRBJ2-3|NA
CASSVNPGSDTQYF
TGTGCCAGCAGCGTTAATCCGGGATCAGATACGCAGTATTTT
>TRBV10-1|NA|TRBJ1-6|NA
CASSETNDSPLHF
TGCGCCAGCAGCGAGACAAACGATTCACCCCTCCACTTT
>TRBV28|NA|TRBJ1-6|TRBD1
CASSLPGGNSPLHF
TGTGCCAGCAGTTTACCAGGGGGAAATTCACCCCTCCACTTT